Listed here are 4 T cell receptor beta chains from one sample, sequenced in a study of blood T cell repertoires in COVID-19. This table comes from immunoSEQ multiplex PCR, and its TCRdb copy is limited to in-frame clones, with some not included. The data show about 50,000 clones, with about 85% seen just once and 14% held by the top ten. Input material: peripheral blood. Source of these receptors: a human donor in a cohort sampled during active COVID-19.

The chain uses TRBV2 and TRBJ2-3; D is uncertain. This CDR3 is built from 15 residues. Per germline, CDR1 SNHLY and CDR2 FYNNEI. Trimming took 4 bases from V and 6 from J, leaving 17 bases between them. The CDR3 is CASSADGLSWDTQYF. The CDR3 DNA reads TGTGCCAGCAGTGCGGATGGGCTTAGTTGGGATACGCAGTATTTT.

This clone has a single count. The chain's CDR3 is CASGTGLKSSYNEQFF. Written as DNA, the CDR3 is TGTGCCAGCGGGACAGGCCTTAAAAGCTCCTACAATGAGCAGTTCTTC. The chain couples TRBV21-1 to TRBJ2-1; the listed D gene, TRBD1, was not tested against the DNA. TRBV21-1 is a listed pseudogene. This CDR3 spans 16 amino acids.

V usage is TRBV7-8 and J usage is TRBJ1-2; TRBD1 is a possible D gene (5 bases). CDR1 is SGHVS and CDR2 is FQNEAQ in the germline V gene. This CDR3 spans 15 amino acids. Between the trimmed V and J ends, which lost 1 base and 5 bases, there was a span of 14 bases. The CDR3 is CASSLEARGQYGYTF. CDR3 nucleotides: TGTGCCAGCAGCTTAGAGGCACGCGGACAATATGGCTACACCTTC.

The genes are TRBV5-1 and TRBJ2-2; TRBD2 matches 9 bases. The CDR3 sequence is 17 residues long. The J segment lost 2 bases and the V segment lost 0 bases, leaving 5 bases of the junction unmatched. Germline values: CDR1 SGHRS, CDR2 YFSETQ. CDR3 residues: CASSLAGLAGNTGELFF. CDR3 sequence (DNA): TGCGCCAGCAGCTTGGCCGGGCTAGCGGGAAACACCGGGGAGCTGTTTTTT.